The rows below give T cell receptor beta chains drawn from one sample of a study of early T cells in non-severe SARS-CoV-2 infection. TCRdb analysed the 5' RACE reads with MiXCR anew, one entry per CDR3 protein. The sample has some 61,000 distinct CDR3 sequences, around 9.3% seen once. Sequencing was performed on whole blood. These receptor sequences come from an adult who was a healthcare worker with PCR-confirmed SARS-CoV-2 infection or an uninfected control (not recorded which). CDR3s include the opening cysteine and the closing phenylalanine or tryptophan. The D gene is left open where the match is weak. Not all rows give a size; the values are once, few, many and, for expanded clones, a class.

-,TRBV7-8,many,TRBJ2-7,CASSWMPGHTTTYEQYF,TGTGCCAGCAGCTGGATGCCGGGACACACTACCACCTACGAGCAGTACTTC
-,TRBV18,-,TRBJ2-3,CASSPPSGQGDTQYF,TGTGCCAGCTCACCGCCCTCAGGGCAAGGAGATACGCAGTATTTT
-,TRBV5-1,-,TRBJ1-1,CASKRGPDTEAFF,TGCGCCAGCAAGCGGGGGCCTGACACTGAAGCTTTCTTT
-,TRBV20-1,-,TRBJ2-2,CSARQGSLGELFF,TGCAGTGCTCGGCAGGGAAGTCTCGGGGAGCTGTTTTTT
TRBD2,TRBV20-1,many,TRBJ2-3,CSAPGLVTDTQYF,TGCAGTGCCCCCGGACTAGTCACAGATACGCAGTATTTT
TRBD1,TRBV29-1,-,TRBJ1-2,CSPGDRGGGYTF,TGCAGCCCTGGGGACAGGGGCGGTGGCTACACCTTC
-,TRBV7-9,-,TRBJ1-6,CASSSQGMSSYNSPLHF,TGTGCCAGCAGCTCCCAAGGGATGAGCTCCTATAATTCACCCCTCCACTTT
-,TRBV11-2,few,TRBJ2-1,CASSPWEGEQFF,TGTGCCAGCAGCCCCTGGGAAGGTGAGCAGTTCTTC
-,TRBV7-3,-,TRBJ2-5,CASSPSRDQETQYF,TGTGCCAGCAGCCCCTCGAGGGACCAAGAGACCCAGTACTTC
-,TRBV5-6,-,TRBJ1-2,CASSRVLYGYTF,TGTGCCAGCAGCAGGGTCCTCTATGGCTACACCTTC
-,TRBV12-3/TRBV12-4,-,TRBJ1-2,CASTTQEGGGYGYTF,TGTGCCAGCACCACGCAAGAAGGCGGTGGATATGGCTACACCTTC
-,TRBV14,many,TRBJ1-2,CASSPGSNYGYTF,TGTGCCAGCAGCCCAGGGAGTAACTATGGCTACACCTTC
-,TRBV13,few,TRBJ2-4,CASSLAPGDIQYF,TGTGCCAGCAGCTTAGCCCCTGGGGACATTCAGTACTTC
TRBD2,TRBV9,few,TRBJ2-3,CASSVDGGAADTQYF,TGTGCCAGCAGCGTAGACGGGGGGGCGGCAGATACGCAGTATTTT
-,TRBV7-2,few,TRBJ2-3,CASARFRDRRPSTDTQYF,TGTGCCAGCGCCCGATTTAGGGACCGCCGGCCTAGCACAGATACGCAGTATTTT
-,TRBV5-1,few,TRBJ1-2,CASSETGDYGYTF,TGCGCCTCTTCAGAGACAGGCGATTATGGCTACACCTTC
TRBD2,TRBV7-2,-,TRBJ2-2,CASSSLIAGYTGELFF,TGTGCCAGCAGCTCTTTGATAGCGGGGTACACCGGGGAGCTGTTTTTT
-,TRBV3-1,many,TRBJ2-4,CASSQVSGAQNIQYF,TGTGCCAGCAGCCAAGTGTCAGGGGCGCAGAACATTCAGTACTTC
-,TRBV6-6,-,TRBJ2-3,CASRPSGGTDTQYF,TGTGCCAGCAGGCCCTCCGGGGGCACAGATACGCAGTATTTT
-,TRBV5-1,-,TRBJ2-3,CASSYGQSTDTQYF,TGCGCCAGCAGCTACGGACAAAGCACAGATACGCAGTATTTT
TRBD1,TRBV16,many,TRBJ2-7,CASSLGQTYEQYF,TGTGCCAGCAGCCTGGGACAGACCTACGAGCAGTACTTC
-,TRBV4-2,-,TRBJ1-1,CASSQAGIPNTEAFF,TGTGCCAGCAGCCAAGCAGGGATCCCGAACACTGAAGCTTTCTTT
-,TRBV7-8,-,TRBJ1-6,CASSPRGGSYNSPLHF,TGTGCCAGCAGCCCTCGTGGAGGCTCCTATAATTCACCCCTCCACTTT
TRBD1,TRBV7-9,few,TRBJ1-2,CASSPGQGKLNGYTF,TGTGCCAGCAGCCCAGGACAGGGCAAGTTGAATGGCTACACCTTC
-,TRBV6-6,many,TRBJ2-6,CASRTISTGANVLTF,TGTGCCAGCAGAACGATTTCGACTGGGGCCAACGTCCTGACTTTC
TRBD1,TRBV13,many,TRBJ2-3,CASSLRTWTGGVTDTQYF,TGTGCCAGCAGCTTGAGGACCTGGACAGGGGGGGTCACAGATACGCAGTATTTT
-,TRBV30,many,TRBJ1-1,CAWSPRRTGKAFF,TGTGCCTGGAGTCCCCGTCGGACTGGCAAAGCTTTCTTT
TRBD1,TRBV19,many,TRBJ1-1,CASSRQGRTEAFF,TGTGCCAGTAGTAGACAGGGCCGTACTGAAGCTTTCTTT
-,TRBV7-9,few,TRBJ2-1,CASSPPRGAHNEQFF,TGTGCCAGCAGCCCACCCAGGGGGGCACACAATGAGCAGTTCTTC
-,TRBV7-9,few,TRBJ2-3,CASSLGAPADTQYF,TGTGCCAGCAGCTTAGGGGCGCCCGCAGATACGCAGTATTTT
-,TRBV7-9,few,TRBJ1-1,CASSLALLHTEAFF,TGTGCCAGCAGCTTAGCTTTACTCCACACTGAAGCTTTCTTT
-,TRBV28,few,TRBJ2-7,CASRQGWEQYF,TGTGCCAGCAGACAGGGTTGGGAGCAGTACTTC
-,TRBV7-9,-,TRBJ2-5,CASADSRDQETQYF,TGTGCCAGCGCCGACAGTCGGGATCAAGAGACCCAGTACTTC
-,TRBV20-1,few,TRBJ2-3,CSARIPRGLGTDTQYF,TGCAGTGCACGGATACCCAGAGGACTGGGCACAGATACGCAGTATTTT
-,TRBV3-1,-,TRBJ1-6,CASSQDDRTNSPLHF,TGTGCCAGCAGCCAAGACGACCGAACTAATTCACCCCTCCACTTT
-,TRBV30,many,TRBJ1-2,CAWTSDSYGYTF,TGTGCCTGGACTTCAGACTCCTATGGCTACACCTTC
-,TRBV5-1,many,TRBJ2-1,CASSLVGEQFF,TGCGCCAGCAGCTTAGTAGGTGAGCAGTTCTTC
-,TRBV18,-,TRBJ2-7,CASSPVRSSYEQYF,TGTGCCAGCTCACCGGTGAGGAGCTCCTACGAGCAGTACTTC